This T cell receptor (beta chain) was sequenced during a study of T cell responses to AZD1222 COVID-19 vaccine. The CDR3 length is 11 residues. Deletions cut 5 bases from V and 2 bases from J, with 6 bases between. Per the germline V gene, CDR1 is SQVTM and CDR2 is ANQGSEA. Sequenced by immunoSEQ multiplex PCR; TCRdb stores in-frame clones only, minus some. The data contain 98,000 or so clones, around nine tenths of them singletons. V usage is TRBV29-1 and J usage is TRBJ1-1; D ambiguous. The clonotype originates from an adult who received the AZD1222 COVID-19 vaccine. This sample comprised peripheral blood, obtained 28 days after the second AZD1222 dose. CDR3 DNA sequence: TGCAGCGTTTTGGGAAACACTGAAGCTTTCTTT. This translates into CSVLGNTEAFF.